This T cell receptor beta chain came from a study of T cells expressing NK-cell markers. About the study: Sorted CD3+CD56-NKG2C+, CD3+CD56+NKG2C+ and CD3+CD56+NKG2C- T cells supplied the TCR beta repertoires. Study outcomes and limitations: CD8+ T cells in more than five donors included dominant NKG2C+ clonotypes at roughly 1.0-8%. Whether expanded NKG2C-expressing T cell clones recognize HCMV is unknown. Several of the donors also had these clonotypes leading their CD3+CD56-NKG2C+ fraction.

After re-calling the 5' RACE reads, TCRdb lists one entry per CDR3 protein, DNA absent. The sample totals 350,000 to 400,000 distinct CDR3 sequences; its top ten clones hold around 11%. Concerning this clonotype itself: Its antigen is unknown.

The CDR3 is 14 amino acids. From germline, CDR1 is MNHNY and CDR2 SVGAGI (reference sequence). The material sequenced was blood T cells: a sorted CD56 or NKG2C T cell subset, CD4+ or CD8+ T cells, or bulk PBMC T cells (not recorded which). V usage is TRBV6-6 and J usage is TRBJ2-5; the TRBD1 assignment by TCRdb is unverifiable without DNA. The origin of this receptor is a woman between 45 and 60 years old in good health. The CDR3 region is CASSGNGQQETQYF.